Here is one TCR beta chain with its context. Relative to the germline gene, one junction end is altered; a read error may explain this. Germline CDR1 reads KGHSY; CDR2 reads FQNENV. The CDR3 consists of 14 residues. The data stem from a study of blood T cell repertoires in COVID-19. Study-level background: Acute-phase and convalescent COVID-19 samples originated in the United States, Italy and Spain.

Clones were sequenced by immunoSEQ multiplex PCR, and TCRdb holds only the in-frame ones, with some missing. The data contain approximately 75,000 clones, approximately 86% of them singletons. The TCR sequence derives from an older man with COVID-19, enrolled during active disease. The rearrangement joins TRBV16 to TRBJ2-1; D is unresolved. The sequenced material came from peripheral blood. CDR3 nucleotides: TGTGCCAGCAGCCAATCCCTCTTTGACAAGGAGCAGTTCTTC. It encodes CASSQSLFDKEQFF.